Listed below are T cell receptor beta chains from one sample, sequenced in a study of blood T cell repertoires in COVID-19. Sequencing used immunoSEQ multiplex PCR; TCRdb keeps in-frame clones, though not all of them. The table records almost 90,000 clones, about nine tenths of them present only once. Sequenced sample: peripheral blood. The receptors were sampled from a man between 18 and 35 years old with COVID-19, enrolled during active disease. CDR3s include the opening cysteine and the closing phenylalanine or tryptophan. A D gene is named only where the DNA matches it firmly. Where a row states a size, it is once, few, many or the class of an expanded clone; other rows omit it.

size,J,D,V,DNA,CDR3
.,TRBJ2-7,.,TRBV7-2,TGTGCCAGCAGCTGGGGCAGGACCTACGAGCAGTACTTC,CASSWGRTYEQYF
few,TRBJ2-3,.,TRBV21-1,TGTGCCAGCAGCAAAGTCCGCCCAGGGGCCACAGATACGCAGTATTTT,CASSKVRPGATDTQYF
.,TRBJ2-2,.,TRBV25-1,TGTGCCAGCAGTGAGCAGGGGTTCGGGGAGCTGTTTTTT,CASSEQGFGELFF
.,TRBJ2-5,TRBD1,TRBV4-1,TGCGCCAGCAGCCAGACCGGGACAGGGAAAGAGACCCAGTACTTC,CASSQTGTGKETQYF
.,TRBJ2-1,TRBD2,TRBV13,TGTGCCAGCAGCCAACAACTAGCGGGAGCTTACAATGAGCAGTTCTTC,CASSQQLAGAYNEQFF
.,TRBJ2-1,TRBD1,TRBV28,TGTGCCAGCAGTCCACAGACAGGGGACCGGGGTTACAATGAGCAGTTCTTC,CASSPQTGDRGYNEQFF
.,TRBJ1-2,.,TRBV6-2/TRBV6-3,TGTGCCAGCAGCACACCTGGGACACGGGCTAACTATGGCTACACCTTC,CASSTPGTRANYGYTF
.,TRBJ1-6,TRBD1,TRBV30,TGTGCCTGGGACTCGATCGCCTTACAGGGGAATGGTTCACCCCTCCACTTT,CAWDSIALQGNGSPLHF
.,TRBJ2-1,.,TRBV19,TGTGCCAGTAGTACCACAGGGAGCTCCTACAATGAGCAGTTCTTC,CASSTTGSSYNEQFF
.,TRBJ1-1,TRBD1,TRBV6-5,TGTGCCAGCAGTTACTCTGGACAGGGCCTGAACACTGAAGCTTTCTTT,CASSYSGQGLNTEAFF
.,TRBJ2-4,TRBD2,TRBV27,TGTGCCAGCAGTCGACTAGCCCTAGCCAAAAACATTCAGTACTTC,CASSRLALAKNIQYF
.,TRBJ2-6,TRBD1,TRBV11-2,TGTGCCAGCAGCCTGACAGGGGGCGCCTCTGGGGCCAACGTCCTGACTTTC,CASSLTGGASGANVLTF
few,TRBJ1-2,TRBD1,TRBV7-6,TGTGCCAGCAGCCCAGGGACAGGGGGATCCGGCTACACCTTC,CASSPGTGGSGYTF
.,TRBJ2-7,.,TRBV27,TGTGCCAGCAGTTTAACCAGGGGAGACCACGAGCAGTACTTC,CASSLTRGDHEQYF